One TCR beta chain is described in this entry. Antigen specificity is unknown. Graft samples were processed, releasing intraepithelial and lamina propria lymphocytes. V lost 3 bases, J lost 2 bases, and 11 bases lay in between. The CDR3 runs 14 residues. Germline CDR1 is SEHNR and CDR2 is FQNEAQ (reference sequence). The data were obtained in a study of graft-versus-host responses after intestinal transplantation. Overall study: All recipients got anti-thymocyte globulin induction, then tacrolimus and steroids for 3 to 4 years.

Findings and limits, study-wide: Early post-transplant falls in HvG clones accompanied the peak levels of circulating GvH clones.

Using immunoSEQ multiplex PCR, the repertoire was profiled, and TCRdb retains in-frame clones only, with some absent. The sample records nearly 30,000 clones, 80% being singletons. The TCR was taken from a human patient who received an intestinal transplant, so some T cells may come from the graft donor. The material sequenced was ileum tissue, taken 98 days after intestinal transplantation. The chain joins TRBV7-9 to TRBJ2-7; D may be TRBD2 (5 bases). CDR3 in DNA: TGTGCCAGCAGCTTGGGGTTGCGGGCCTACGAGCAGTACTTC. Translation: CASSLGLRAYEQYF.